The 23 T cell receptor beta chains given below trace back to one sample, sequenced in a study of beta chain features in type 1 diabetes. What was sequenced were expressed TCRB transcripts, since all of the isolated RNA had been reverse transcribed. Clones were read by immunoSEQ multiplex PCR, and TCRdb kept only the in-frame ones, dropping some. This sample carries approximately 400,000 clones, about 15% of them seen once, and the ten largest clones take more than 0.015%. The sample was naive CD4+ T cells from blood. These receptors came from a young woman in good health.

This clone has just a few counts. V is TRBV30 and J is TRBJ2-1; the match to TRBD2 covers 8 bases. Germline loops: CDR1 GTSNPN, CDR2 SVGIG (reference sequence). CDR3 length: 14 residues. With 6 bases clipped from V and 3 bases from J, the junction kept 7 bases outside the gene matches. The CDR3 protein is CACAGTRFYNEQFF. The CDR3, as DNA: TGTGCCTGTGCCGGGACTAGATTCTACAATGAGCAGTTCTTC.

A few counts support this clone. The gene calls are TRBV7-9 and TRBJ2-5; TRBD2 aligns across 7 bases. V shed 10 bases and J 4 bases; nucleotides not matched to a gene: 9. Germline V CDR1 and CDR2: SEHNR, FQNEAQ (reference sequence). CDR3 length equals 13 residues. Here the CDR3 reads CAIRAGSGETQYF. In nucleotides, the CDR3 is TGTGCCATCCGAGCGGGATCAGGAGAGACCCAGTACTTC.

This rearrangement joins TRBV9 to TRBJ2-3; 10 nucleotides agree with TRBD1. The CDR3 loop spans 17 amino acids. V lost 3 bases and J lost 4; bases outside the gene matches: 11. Germline V lookup: CDR1 SGDLS, CDR2 YYNGEE. In DNA form, the CDR3 reads TGTGCCAGCAGCGATTCCGTGGACAGGGGGAACCCAGATACGCAGTATTTT. Protein product: CASSDSVDRGNPDTQYF.

This clone occurred a few times. The chain links TRBV19 to TRBJ1-2, with TRBD1 matching over 8 bases. The V segment lost 7 bases and the J segment 2 bases; nucleotides outside the gene matches: 9. The CDR3 contains 15 residues. Germline V gives CDR1 LNHDA, CDR2 SQIVND (reference sequence). CDR3 loop: CASTLSRQGNYGYTF. CDR3 coding DNA: TGTGCCAGTACCTTGTCCCGACAGGGGAACTATGGCTACACCTTC.

With regard to this clone: Germline is not matched at one junction end, which may reflect a read error. The chain employs TRBV5-4 and TRBJ1-1; 7 bases map to TRBD1. This CDR3 is built from 15 residues. Germline CDR1 and CDR2: SGHNT and YYREEE (reference sequence). For the CDR3, the DNA is TGTGCCAGCACCTCTGTCCAGGGGGTGAAAACTGAAGCTTTCTTT. Encoded protein: CASTSVQGVKTEAFF.

The chain links TRBV11-1 to TRBJ1-3; TRBD1 aligns across 9 bases. The CDR3 covers 16 residues. Germline loops: CDR1 SGHAT, CDR2 FQDESV (reference sequence). Losses at the gene ends were 5 bases for V and 2 bases for J; bases not matched to a gene: 7. CDR3 coding DNA: TGTGCCAGCAGCAACCGGGACAGGGCTGCTGGAAACACCATATATTTT. It codes for CASSNRDRAAGNTIYF.

This clone was counted only a few times. The chain joins TRBV4-1 to TRBJ2-6; D not resolved. The CDR3 covers 18 residues. Germline CDR1 and CDR2: MGHRA and YSYEKL. The V end lost 0 bases, the J end lost 0 bases, and 12 bases lay between the germline ends. CDR3 protein: CASSQEGRSNSGANVLTF. CDR3 DNA: TGCGCCAGCAGCCAAGAGGGCAGGTCCAACTCTGGGGCCAACGTCCTGACTTTC.

The rearrangement joins TRBV4-2 to TRBJ2-3; D ambiguous. The length of the CDR3 is 14 residues. Germline V gene lookup returns CDR1 LGHNA and CDR2 YNFKEQ. Trimming pared 1 base from V and 1 base from J, leaving 6 bases between. CDR3 sequence (DNA): TGTGCCAGCAGCCAAGGACATGGCACAGATACGCAGTATTTT. The encoded protein is CASSQGHGTDTQYF.

This clone was found a few times. This chain links TRBV7-2 with TRBJ2-7, with D possibly TRBD2 on 5 matching bases. Deletions cut 1 base from V and 0 bases from J, with 10 bases between. CDR1 and CDR2 from the germline V gene are SGHTA and FQGNSA. The CDR3 has 15 residues. The DNA for the CDR3 is TGTGCCAGCAGCTTAGGCGTGGGGAGCTCCTACGAGCAGTACTTC. Its protein is CASSLGVGSSYEQYF.

This clone was seen a few times. The rearrangement links TRBV27 to TRBJ2-1, with D possibly being TRBD2 (8 bases). V shed 5 bases and J shed 0 bases, with 14 bases lying between them. This CDR3 has 16 residues. The germline gives CDR1 MNHEY, CDR2 SMNVEV (reference sequence). The CDR3 reads CASSPQGTSSYNEQFF. CDR3 nucleotide sequence: TGTGCCAGCAGTCCACAGGGGACTAGCTCCTACAATGAGCAGTTCTTC.

In nucleotides, the CDR3 is TGCAGCGTACTGGTCATGGAGACTGAAGCTTTCTTT. Its translation is CSVLVMETEAFF. The chain has TRBV29-1 and TRBJ1-1, with D uncertain. The V and J ends lost 6 bases and 5 bases respectively, with 13 bases between them. There are 12 residues in the CDR3. From germline, CDR1 is SQVTM and CDR2 ANQGSEA.

The CDR3 nucleotides read TGTGCCAGCTCCGTCTCTAGCGGTTCGGCGGATACGCAGTATTTT. Translated: CASSVSSGSADTQYF. J is TRBJ2-3 and V is TRBV18, with 7 bases identical to TRBD2. From germline, CDR1 is KGHSH and CDR2 LQKENI. V was clipped by 6 bases and J by 6 bases; unmatched bases: 12. The CDR3 is 15 residues long.

The sample holds a few counts of this clone. This chain links TRBV29-1 with TRBJ2-1; 11 nucleotides align to TRBD2. The CDR3 contains 16 residues. The V gene's germline CDR1 is SQVTM and CDR2 ANQGSEA. The ends lost 6 bases at V and 4 bases at J; junction bases unmatched: 11. The DNA for the CDR3 is TGCAGCGTCCCCTTGGGTGGGACTAGCGGTTACAATGAGCAGTTCTTC. It is translated as CSVPLGGTSGYNEQFF.

This clone was seen a handful of times. The chain has TRBV7-9 and TRBJ2-6; TRBD1 aligns across 7 bases. There are 17 residues in the CDR3. Germline lookup yields CDR1 SEHNR and CDR2 FQNEAQ (reference sequence). Unmatched junction bases numbered 10, after V lost 7 bases and J lost 1 base. The CDR3 spells CASKDRTGASGANVLTF. In DNA, the CDR3 is TGTGCCAGCAAGGACCGTACAGGGGCATCTGGGGCCAACGTCCTGACTTTC.

This chain joins TRBV28 and TRBJ2-7, with 11 bases fitting TRBD2. Germline CDR1 reads MDHEN; CDR2 reads SYDVKM. Germline trimming cut 6 bases from V and 1 base from J; bases unmatched to any gene: 2. The CDR3 has 14 residues. The CDR3 loop reads CASRTSGTSYEQYF. Here the CDR3 DNA reads TGTGCCAGCAGGACTAGCGGGACTTCCTACGAGCAGTACTTC. Full variable domain (missing parts from reference TRBV28 and TRBJ2-7): DVKVTQSSRYLVKRTGEKVFLECVQDMDHENMFWYRQDPGLGLRLIYFSYDVKMKEKGDIPEGYSVSREKKERFSLILESASTNQTSMYLCASRTSGTSYEQYFGPGTRLTVT.

This clone was found a few times. This sequence joins TRBV30 and TRBJ2-3; D remains ambiguous. Germline CDR1 GTSNPN, CDR2 SVGIG (reference sequence). This CDR3 has 12 residues. Trimming pared 0 bases from V and 8 bases from J, leaving 9 bases between. DNA of the CDR3: TGTGCCTGGAGTGTACTGTCCGGTACGCAGTATTTT. Its translation is CAWSVLSGTQYF. The complete variable domain, with remaining parts taken from reference TRBV30 and TRBJ2-3, reads SQTIHQWPATLVQPVGSPLSLECTVEGTSNPNLYWYRQAAGRGLQLLFYSVGIGQISSEVPQNLSASRPQDRQFILSSKKLLLSDSGFYLCAWSVLSGTQYFGPGTRLTVL.

This chain connects TRBV5-1 to TRBJ2-7; 8 positions agree with TRBD1. This CDR3 is 14 amino acids long. J lost 2 bases, V lost 7 bases, and 8 bases had no gene match. Germline loops: CDR1 SGHRS, CDR2 YFSETQ. The CDR3 region has the DNA TGCGCCAGCGGGCCTATGGGACAGGCCTACGAGCAGTACTTC. Translating it yields CASGPMGQAYEQYF.

This clone turned up a few times. The chain combines TRBV10-3 with TRBJ1-2, with D tentatively TRBD1 (5 bases). V lost 2 bases and J lost 7, with 8 bases in between. The length of the CDR3 is 12 residues. Germline V lookup: CDR1 ENHRY, CDR2 SYGVKD. For the CDR3, the DNA is TGTGCCATCAGTGAGACAGGAGCTGGCTACACCTTC. Residues: CAISETGAGYTF.

This clone was picked up a small number of times. This chain links TRBV11-2 with TRBJ1-1; TRBD1 is a possible D gene (5 bases). The CDR3 runs 15 residues. CDR1 SGHAT and CDR2 FQNNGV come from the germline V gene. V lost 6 bases and J lost 1, with 15 bases in between. CDR3 in amino acids: CASRFRIDRNTEAFF. CDR3 coding DNA: TGTGCCAGCAGATTCCGCATTGACAGGAACACTGAAGCTTTCTTT.

This clone came up a few times. The chain links TRBV7-9 to TRBJ2-3, with 10 bases that match TRBD1. This CDR3 contains 14 residues. V trimming: 5 bases; J trimming: 7 bases; junction bases outside the gene matches: 6. Germline V gives CDR1 SEHNR, CDR2 FQNEAQ (reference sequence). The CDR3 bases are TGTGCCAGCAGCCCGGGACAGGGGATATATACGCAGTATTTT. Translated, it gives CASSPGQGIYTQYF.

This chain joins TRBV30 and TRBJ2-1; TRBD2 matches at 9 bases. V dropped 2 bases and J dropped 4; count of bases not matched to a gene: 9. Germline-derived CDR1 and CDR2 are GTSNPN and SVGIG (reference sequence). This CDR3 region has 16 residues. This chain's CDR3 is CAWSPGWLAGYNEQFF. CDR3 sequence (DNA): TGTGCCTGGAGTCCGGGTTGGCTAGCGGGATACAATGAGCAGTTCTTC.

V is TRBV30 and J is TRBJ2-7, with TRBD1 matching 10 bases. V shed 5 bases and J 4 bases; nucleotides not matched to a gene: 5. This CDR3 has 13 amino acids. CDR1 is GTSNPN and CDR2 is SVGIG in the germline V gene (reference sequence). CDR3 nucleotides: TGTGCCTGGGGGGGACAGGGGCGGTACGAGCAGTACTTC. This gives the protein CAWGGQGRYEQYF.

The chain couples TRBV7-2 to TRBJ1-3; TRBD1 aligns across 7 bases. The V gene end was trimmed by 4 bases and the J gene end by 2 bases; junction bases not matched to a gene: 2. CDR1 is SGHTA, CDR2 FQGNSA, per germline. The CDR3 has 14 amino acids. CDR3 nucleotide sequence: TGTGCCAGCAGCTCCGGACAGGCTGGAAACACCATATATTTT. It yields the protein CASSSGQAGNTIYF.